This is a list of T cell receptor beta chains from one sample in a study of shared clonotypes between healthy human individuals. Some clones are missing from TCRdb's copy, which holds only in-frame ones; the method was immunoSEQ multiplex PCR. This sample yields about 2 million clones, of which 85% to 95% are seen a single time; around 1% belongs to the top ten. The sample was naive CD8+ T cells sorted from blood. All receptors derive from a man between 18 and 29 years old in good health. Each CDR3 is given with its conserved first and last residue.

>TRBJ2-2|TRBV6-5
CASSLGGTGVTGELFF
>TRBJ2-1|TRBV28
CASTSRGGRDNEQFF
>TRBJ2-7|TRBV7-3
CASSRTSGSSFYEQYF
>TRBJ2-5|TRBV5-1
CASSLVPGGVLETQYF
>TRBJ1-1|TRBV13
CASSLGGQLTEAFF
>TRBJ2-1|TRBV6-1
CASSDWDRGNTEQFF
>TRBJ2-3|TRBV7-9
CASSWKATSTDTQYF
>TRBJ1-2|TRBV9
CASSVDDYYGYTF
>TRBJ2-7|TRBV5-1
CASSLALAGTPSYEQYF
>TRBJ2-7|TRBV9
CASSVGDDNSYEQYF
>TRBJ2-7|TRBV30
CAWSAGTGFDEQYF
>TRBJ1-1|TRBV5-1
CASSSGTTGWNTEAFF
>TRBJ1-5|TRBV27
CASSPMGSNQPQHF
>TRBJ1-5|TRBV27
CASRTGGAWAQPQHF
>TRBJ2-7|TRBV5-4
CASSFQGDYEQYF
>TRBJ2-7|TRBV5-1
CASSPPDRDPYEQYF
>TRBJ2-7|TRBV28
CASSPLDRALGHEQYF
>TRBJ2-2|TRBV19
CASSIGQGWNTGELFF
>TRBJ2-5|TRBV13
CASSLRGHTFQETQYF
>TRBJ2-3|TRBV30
CALREVADTQYF
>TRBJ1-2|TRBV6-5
CASSYGTGTNYGYTF
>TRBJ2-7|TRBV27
CASSLGPTYEQYF
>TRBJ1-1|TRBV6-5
CASSYAEGDRAFF
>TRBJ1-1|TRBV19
CASSIGQGGTEAFF
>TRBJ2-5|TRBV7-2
CASSGSLETQYF
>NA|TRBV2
CASRTRIYEQYF
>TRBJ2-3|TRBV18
CASSPFQLAGGQDTQYF
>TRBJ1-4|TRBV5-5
CASSSPDREANEKLFF